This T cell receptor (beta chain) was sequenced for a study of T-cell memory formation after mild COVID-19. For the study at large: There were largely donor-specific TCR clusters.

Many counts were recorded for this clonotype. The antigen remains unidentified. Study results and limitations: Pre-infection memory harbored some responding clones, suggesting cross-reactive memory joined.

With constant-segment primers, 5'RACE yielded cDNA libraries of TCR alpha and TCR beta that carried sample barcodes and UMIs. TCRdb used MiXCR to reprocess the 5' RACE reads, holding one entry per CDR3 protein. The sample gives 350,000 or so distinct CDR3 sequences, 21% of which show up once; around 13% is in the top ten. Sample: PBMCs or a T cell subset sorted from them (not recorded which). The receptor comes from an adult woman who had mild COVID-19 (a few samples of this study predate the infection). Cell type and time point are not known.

For the CDR3, the DNA is TGCAGTGCTAGTCGGAATGAAGCTTTCTTT. Encoded protein: CSASRNEAFF. This chain uses TRBV20-1 with TRBJ1-1; D is uncertain. Trimming stripped 3 bases from V and 7 bases from J, with 6 bases between. The CDR3 consists of 10 residues. Germline V gene lookup returns CDR1 DFQATT and CDR2 SNEGSKA (reference sequence).